This T cell receptor beta chain is from a study of T cell repertoires in cytomegalovirus infection. For the study at large: Alongside well-studied HLA-B-restricted CMV epitopes, recently identified HLA-C-restricted CMV epitopes were also used. It was the public TCR beta signatures that indicated both CMV infection and matching HLA type. Regarding the study as a whole: Dominating the ex vivo response were HLA-C-restricted CMV-specific TCR beta clonotypes.

A remark on this clonotype: Its antigen is currently unknown.

TCRdb reprocessed the reads with MiXCR, giving one entry per CDR3 protein. The sample shows about 400,000 distinct CDR3 sequences, about 35% of them seen only once. The CDR3 runs to 17 residues. Germline V gives CDR1 MDHEN, CDR2 SYDVKM. Losses at the gene ends were 4 bases for V and 5 bases for J; bases not matched to a gene: 14. The sequenced sample was cultured PBMCs, obtained from culture after CMV antigen stimulation. The chain links TRBV28 to TRBJ1-2; 9 bases fit TRBD1. The TCR was taken from a human donor in good health (CMV status not recorded). Some clones in this sample may be carry-over from other donors' samples. CDR3 amino acids: CASSSLSRDREQYGYTF. The CDR3 region has the DNA TGTGCCAGCAGTTCGCTAAGCCGGGACAGGGAACAATATGGCTACACCTTC.